This section outlines one T cell receptor beta chain sequence together with its context. Original processing notes: Amplification from reference gene primers served as the basis for estimated nucleated cell counts. Clones were read by immunoSEQ multiplex PCR, and TCRdb kept only the in-frame ones, dropping some. V, J and clone size reflect that table, while D and trimming were determined from the DNA. The data show 200,000 to 250,000 clones, about 79% seen once. CDR1 is MGHDK and CDR2 is SYGVNS in the germline V gene. Trimming pared 5 bases from V and 6 bases from J, leaving 23 bases between. The CDR3 sequence is 17 residues long. These data belong to a study of blood T cell repertoires in COVID-19. The wider study: COVID-19 samples collected from the United States, Italy and Spain covered acute and convalescent phases. In each case, the material was cDNA or gDNA derived from T cells, B-cell-depleted T cells, or PBMCs.

This study enrolled people aged roughly 18 to 89 from about two dozen US geographic areas. The sample was PBMCs or T cells enriched from blood (not recorded which). The source is an older woman who had recovered from COVID-19. The rearrangement uses TRBV25-1 and TRBJ1-5; TRBD1 might be the D (5 bases). The CDR3 loop reads CASSNGPGRGMAQPQHF. The CDR3 bases are TGTGCCAGCAGTAATGGACCGGGACGGGGGATGGCTCAGCCCCAGCATTTT.